The rows below give T cell receptor beta chains drawn from one sample of a study of T cell repertoires in cytomegalovirus infection. Via MiXCR, TCRdb re-called the reads, giving one row per CDR3 protein. The sample carries roughly 570,000 distinct CDR3 sequences, 35% to 50% recorded once. Their recognized antigens are unknown. The source was cultured PBMCs, collected from culture after CMV antigen stimulation. The receptors were gathered from a human donor in good health (CMV status not recorded). Some clones in this sample may be carry-over from other donors' samples. The CDR3 runs from the conserved cysteine through the conserved F or W. The D gene is left open where the match is weak. A clone size is listed for some rows: how often the clone was seen (once, few, many), or a class if it is expanded.

CDR3 DNA	CDR3 protein	D gene	clone size	V gene	J gene
TGTGCCAGTAGTTGGGCGGGAGCCGGGGAGCTGTTTTTT	CASSWAGAGELFF	TRBD2	NA	TRBV19	TRBJ2-2
TGTGCCAGCAGTTACCGGACTAGCGTTGGGGCTACGCAGTATTTT	CASSYRTSVGATQYF	TRBD2	few	TRBV6-2/TRBV6-3	TRBJ2-3
TGTGCCAGCAGCCCGGGGTGGGCCACTGGAAACACCATATATTTT	CASSPGWATGNTIYF	NA	NA	TRBV5-4	TRBJ1-3
TGTGCCAGCGGGGGAGGCGGGACCCAGTACTTC	CASGGGGTQYF	NA	NA	TRBV6-8	TRBJ2-5
TGTGCCAGCAGCCCCAGGTTGGGAATTGGGGCCAACGTCCTGACTTTC	CASSPRLGIGANVLTF	NA	NA	TRBV12-3/TRBV12-4	TRBJ2-6
TGTGCCAGCAGCTTAAGGGTTAGCGCCTCCTACGAGCAGTACTTC	CASSLRVSASYEQYF	NA	few	TRBV7-2	TRBJ2-7
TGTGCCAGCAGTTGGCAGGTTGAGGGCGAGCAGTACTTC	CASSWQVEGEQYF	NA	NA	TRBV6-6	TRBJ2-7
TGTGCCAGCAGGGTGACAGTAACCTACGAGCAGTACTTC	CASRVTVTYEQYF	NA	NA	TRBV6-6	TRBJ2-7
TGTGCCGCGACGGACTCCTACGAGCAGTACTTC	CAATDSYEQYF	NA	NA	TRBV10-3	TRBJ2-7
TGTGCCATCAGGCCCGACAGGTTTTCTGGAAACACCATATATTTT	CAIRPDRFSGNTIYF	NA	few	TRBV10-3	TRBJ1-3
TGTGCCAGCAGCCCCGGTGAGGCGCAGTATTTT	CASSPGEAQYF	NA	NA	TRBV6-1	TRBJ2-3
TGCAGCCCCAATGGGCGTCCCAGCACAGATACGCAGTATTTT	CSPNGRPSTDTQYF	NA	NA	TRBV20-1	TRBJ2-3
TGCAGCGTTGCACATACAGGGGGAACCAACACCGGGGAGCTGTTTTTT	CSVAHTGGTNTGELFF	TRBD1	NA	TRBV29-1	TRBJ2-2
TGTGCCAGCAGCGACAACCACAGAGATACGCAGTATTTT	CASSDNHRDTQYF	NA	few	TRBV11-2	TRBJ2-3
TGTGCCACCAGCAGAGGAGCTGGGACACGGGGTAATCAGCCCCAGCATTTT	CATSRGAGTRGNQPQHF	NA	once	TRBV15	TRBJ1-5
TGTGCCAGCAGCCGTTATAGCACTGCCGCCGAGCAGTACTTC	CASSRYSTAAEQYF	NA	NA	TRBV7-8	TRBJ2-7
TGTGCCAGTAGCCCACTCGGTTTCGTGGGACCCAAAAACATTCAGTACTTC	CASSPLGFVGPKNIQYF	NA	few	TRBV19	TRBJ2-4
TGTGCCAGCACCCCCGGCGGGCACGAGCAGTACTTC	CASTPGGHEQYF	NA	few	TRBV11-2	TRBJ2-7
TGTGCCAGCAGCCAAGATTTGGCCTTCACCGGGGAGCTGTTTTTT	CASSQDLAFTGELFF	NA	NA	TRBV14	TRBJ2-2
TGCGCCAGCAGCCCCGGGGCGGGGCACACTGAAGCTTTCTTT	CASSPGAGHTEAFF	NA	NA	TRBV4-3	TRBJ1-1
TGTGCCAACGCGGGAGGGGTGTATGGGGCCAACGTCCTGACTTTC	CANAGGVYGANVLTF	TRBD2	NA	TRBV7-2	TRBJ2-6
TGCAGCGTTGTAAGGGCAGGGATTAACTATGGCTACACCTTC	CSVVRAGINYGYTF	NA	NA	TRBV29-1	TRBJ1-2
TGTGCCTGGAGTGTACGTTGGAGGAGCTCCTACAATGAGCAGTTCTTC	CAWSVRWRSSYNEQFF	NA	NA	TRBV30	TRBJ2-1
TGTGCCAGCAGCTTAGGGGGGGAGGGCTTGGGTACGCAGTATTTT	CASSLGGEGLGTQYF	TRBD2	NA	TRBV7-2	TRBJ2-3
TGTGCCAGCAGTTGGACTAGCGGGGGACAAGAGACCCAGTACTTC	CASSWTSGGQETQYF	TRBD2	many	TRBV7-2	TRBJ2-5
TGTGCCAGCAGTTACAGGGGGCATGGGGAGACCCAGTACTTC	CASSYRGHGETQYF	TRBD1	NA	TRBV6-1	TRBJ2-5
TGTGCCAGCAGTTCCCGTACCGGGACCGCTAATGAAAAACTGTTTTTT	CASSSRTGTANEKLFF	NA	NA	TRBV6-1	TRBJ1-4
TGTGCCAGCAGCTTGTTGGGGCATACGCAGTATTTT	CASSLLGHTQYF	NA	NA	TRBV7-2	TRBJ2-3
TGCAGCGCCGAGGACAGCTACGAGCAGTACTTC	CSAEDSYEQYF	NA	NA	TRBV29-1	TRBJ2-7
TGTGCCAGCAGTAGAGCCGGGACCAATTCACCCCTCCACTTT	CASSRAGTNSPLHF	NA	NA	TRBV11-3	TRBJ1-6
TGCAGTGCTGGGGGGACAGCTAATAATTCACCCCTCCACTTT	CSAGGTANNSPLHF	TRBD1	NA	TRBV20-1	TRBJ1-6
TGTGCCAGCAGCCCCAGGTGGGGTCGGAACCCAGCCAAAAACATTCAGTACTTC	CASSPRWGRNPAKNIQYF	NA	NA	TRBV7-6	TRBJ2-4
TGTGCCAGCAGTAAAGGGACAGCAAGGGTTGGGCAGTTCTTC	CASSKGTARVGQFF	TRBD1	NA	TRBV6-1	TRBJ2-1
TGTGCCAGCAGTTTACGGGGGGACACCCGGACTAGCGGAGGCCGGGAGCAGTTCTTC	CASSLRGDTRTSGGREQFF	TRBD2	NA	TRBV27	TRBJ2-1
TGTGCCAGCACCGAGACACGGGGGAGAGCGTACGAGCAGTACTTC	CASTETRGRAYEQYF	NA	few	TRBV6-1	TRBJ2-7
TGTGCCAGCAGGGCCGCCGACGGGACAGGGGACAATGAGCAGTTCTTC	CASRAADGTGDNEQFF	TRBD1	NA	TRBV5-4	TRBJ2-1
TGTGCCAGCAGTGGCTCGATGGGGTCAGATACGCAGTATTTT	CASSGSMGSDTQYF	NA	few	TRBV6-1	TRBJ2-3
TGTGCCAGCAGCCTACAGCCCTCTGGGGCCAACGTCCTGACTTTC	CASSLQPSGANVLTF	NA	NA	TRBV7-2	TRBJ2-6
TGTGCCAGCAGCTCCACCCCGGGGGGGCCCCAGCATTTT	CASSSTPGGPQHF	NA	many	TRBV7-2	TRBJ1-5